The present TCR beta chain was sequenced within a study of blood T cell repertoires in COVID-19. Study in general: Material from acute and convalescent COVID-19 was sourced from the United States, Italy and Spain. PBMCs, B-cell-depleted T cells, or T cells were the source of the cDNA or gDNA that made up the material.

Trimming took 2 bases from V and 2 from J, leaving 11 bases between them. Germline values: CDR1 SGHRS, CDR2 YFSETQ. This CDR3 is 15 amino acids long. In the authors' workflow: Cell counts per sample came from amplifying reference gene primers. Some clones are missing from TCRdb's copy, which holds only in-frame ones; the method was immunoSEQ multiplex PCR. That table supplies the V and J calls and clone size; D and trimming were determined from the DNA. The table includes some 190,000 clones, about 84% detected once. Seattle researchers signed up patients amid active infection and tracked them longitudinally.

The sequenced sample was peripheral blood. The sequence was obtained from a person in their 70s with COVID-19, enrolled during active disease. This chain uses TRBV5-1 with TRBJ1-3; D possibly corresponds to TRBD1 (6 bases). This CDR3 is CASSLNEGAGNTIYF. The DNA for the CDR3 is TGCGCCAGCAGCTTAAACGAGGGGGCTGGAAACACCATATATTTT.